The 7 T cell receptor beta chains below come from one sample, sequenced in a study of blood T cell repertoires in COVID-19 (dated by TCRdb to between 2020 and 2021). The protocol used for the library was the immunoSEQ multiplex PCR assay. Drawn from immuneACCESS, this table holds only the in-frame rearrangements with V and J called that TCRdb kept. Clones are partly lost; checked studies trace under half to an unresolved V gene and leave the rest unexplained. The sample table records 150,000 to 200,000 clones; less than 90% of these occur just once. The leading ten clones occupy approximately 8% of the sample. Source material: peripheral blood. These receptors were collected from a woman in her 70s with COVID-19, enrolled during active disease.

The chain is built from TRBV19 and TRBJ2-1; 7 bases match TRBD2. The CDR3 runs to 15 residues. Trimming took 2 bases from V and 9 from J; bases not matched to a gene: 10. Germline V gene sequence: CDR1 LNHDA, CDR2 SQIVND (reference sequence). CDR3 in amino acids: CASSIRDYGRGEQFF. In DNA form, the CDR3 reads TGTGCCAGTAGTATAAGGGACTATGGTAGGGGTGAGCAGTTCTTC.

This clone was counted a few times. J is TRBJ2-3 and V is TRBV5-4; D is undetermined. This CDR3 contains 12 residues. The V end lost 2 bases, the J end lost 3 bases, and 4 bases lay between the germline ends. CDR1 and CDR2 from the germline V gene are SGHNT and YYREEE (reference sequence). The CDR3 DNA sequence: TGTGCCAGCAGCTTAACTACAGATACGCAGTATTTT. It specifies CASSLTTDTQYF.

The gene calls are TRBV4-2 and TRBJ2-7; 10 bases line up with TRBD2. The germline CDR1 and CDR2 sequences are LGHNA and YNFKEQ. Losses at the gene ends were 0 bases for V and 1 base for J; bases not matched to a gene: 9. CDR3 length: 18 residues. As DNA, the CDR3 is TGTGCCAGCAGCCAAGACGAACGGACTAGCGGTCGATCCTACGAGCAGTACTTC. This sequence encodes CASSQDERTSGRSYEQYF.

This clone was observed a few times. The chain couples TRBV11-2 to TRBJ2-7; D unresolved. V lost 5 bases and J lost 7, with 12 bases in between. CDR1 and CDR2 (germline): SGHAT, FQNNGV. The CDR3 is made up of 12 amino acids. The CDR3 DNA follows: TGTGCCAGCAGCCCCTCCCGAGATGAGCAGTACTTC. The encoded protein is CASSPSRDEQYF.

The V gene is TRBV10-2, the J gene TRBJ1-2, with no clear D. V dropped 2 bases and J dropped 4 bases, with 11 bases sitting between them. The CDR3 is made up of 14 amino acids. Germline CDR1 reads WSHSY; CDR2 reads SAAADI. CDR3 DNA sequence: TGCGCCAGCAGTGAGAGACAAGCCTTCTATGGCTACACCTTC. Its protein product is CASSERQAFYGYTF.

The J gene is TRBJ2-7, the V gene TRBV5-4; 14 bases align to TRBD2. Losses at the gene ends were 4 bases for V and 7 bases for J; bases not matched to a gene: 10. The CDR3 consists of 16 residues. CDR1 SGHNT and CDR2 YYREEE come from the germline V gene (reference sequence). CDR3 amino acids: CASSPGTSGSSREQYF. The DNA of the CDR3 is TGTGCCAGCAGCCCCGGGACTAGCGGGAGTTCTAGGGAGCAGTACTTC.

The chain carries TRBV5-4 and TRBJ2-6; D ambiguous. The CDR3 has 17 residues. V shed 5 bases and J shed 0 bases, with 15 bases lying between them. The germline V gene encodes CDR1 SGHNT and CDR2 YYREEE (reference sequence). The CDR3 region has the DNA TGTGCCAGCAGGAAAAGAGGAGACCCCTCTGGGGCCAACGTCCTGACTTTC. It specifies CASRKRGDPSGANVLTF.